This T cell receptor beta chain was captured by sequencing in a study of blood T cell repertoires in COVID-19. Study information: Samples taken during acute and convalescent COVID-19 were collected in the United States, Italy and Spain. T cells, B-cell-depleted T cells, or PBMCs provided the cDNA or gDNA that served as material.

The authors' processing: Nucleated cell number was recorded as an estimate derived from reference gene primer amplification. Clones were sequenced by immunoSEQ multiplex PCR, and TCRdb holds only the in-frame ones, with some missing. V and J calls and clone size are as listed in that table; D and trimming were resolved from the DNA. The sample carries about 200,000 clones, more than 75% recorded once. This clonotype was sampled from a woman aged 80 or older with acute or convalescent COVID-19. The sequencing sample was made of peripheral blood.

The CDR3 protein is CASSPRTGANLNTEAFF. The CDR3 nucleotides read TGTGCCAGCAGCCCCCGGACAGGGGCGAACTTGAACACTGAAGCTTTCTTT. V is TRBV5-4 and J is TRBJ1-1; 9 bases fit TRBD1. With 4 bases clipped from V and 0 bases from J, the junction kept 10 bases outside the gene matches. The germline CDR1 and CDR2 sequences are SGHNT and YYREEE (reference sequence). This CDR3 spans 17 amino acids. Combining the CDR3 with reference TRBV5-4 and TRBJ1-1 gives the whole variable domain ETGVTQSPTHLIKTRGQQVTLRCSSQSGHNTVSWYQQALGQGPQFIFQYYREEENGRGNFPPRFSGLQFPNYSSELNVNALELDDSALYLCASSPRTGANLNTEAFFGQGTRLTVV.